In this sample, the clone carrying this T cell receptor (beta chain) turned up once. The sample originates from a study of shared clonotypes between healthy human individuals. At the level of the study: Donors had three CD4 naive, three CD4 memory, two CD8 naive and one CD8 memory plate apiece.

V dropped 3 bases and J dropped 4 bases, with 9 bases sitting between them. The CDR3 loop spans 13 amino acids. CDR1 is MDHEN, CDR2 SYDVKM, per germline. The investigators split CD4+ cells into a CD45RA+ naive subset and a CD45RA-negative memory subset. Assay runs were performed at deep level. Libraries were prepared by immunoSEQ multiplex PCR; TCRdb keeps only in-frame clonotypes and omits some of them. This sample yields fewer than 3 million clones, of which just under 95% are seen a single time; 0.37% belongs to the top ten. The sequencing input was naive CD4+ T cells from PBMCs. As to subset: CD45RA+ positively selected. This chain connects TRBV28 to TRBJ1-2, with D unresolved. The clonotype originates from a man younger than 35 in good health. Some clones in this sample may be carry-over from other donors' samples. CDR3: CASSFLRIYGYTF. The CDR3, as DNA: TGTGCCAGCAGTTTTTTACGGATCTATGGCTACACCTTC.